This T cell receptor (beta chain) derives from a study of vaccination effects on CD4 cells after COVID-19 (dated by TCRdb to between 2021 and 2024). About the full investigation: After vaccination, three convalescent patients were sampled both early (day +14) and late (day +241, +227, +161 respectively). A total of 10 COVID-19 convalescent patients and a handful of SARS-CoV-2-naive healthy vaccine recipients were included in the full study. The study compared SARS-CoV-2 spike-specific CD4+ TCR repertoires before and after mRNA vaccination in COVID-19 convalescent patients and infection-naive vaccine recipients. Cultures from other donors in the study were sequenced using the Oncomine TCR Beta short-read assay on an Illumina iSeq 100. Across the study, the median time from the second dose to post-vaccine sampling was 72 days (range 14 to 241). Summary of the overall study and its limitations: Clones induced by infection and clones induced by vaccination both contracted markedly at late timepoints after vaccination, which fits with T cell responses waning over time. The study was limited by a small number of convalescent patients and lacked early post-infection timepoints. In convalescent patients, the post-vaccine spike-reactive repertoire was composed mainly of new vaccine-induced clones that were largely distinct from infection-induced clones.

A word on this clone: Its antigen is still unknown. No much larger clone exists at a distance of one base, and base qualities are not known.

Library generation was performed with the immunoSEQ multiplex PCR assay. TCR beta CDR3 sequencing was performed on DNA from the cultured, isolated CD4+ T cells. As for how the authors treated the data: Non-productive TCR sequences were removed and reads were trimmed to the CDR3 region, keeping CDR3s of at least 7 amino acids. The MANAFEST web app was used to pick out antigen-specific clonotypes by comparing their expansion in peptide wells with that in reference cultures. To be called positive, a clone needed expansion at FDR<0.05 compared with the reference and with all other wells, an odds ratio greater than 5, and a frequency greater than 0.1% in two replicate wells. Cross-reactive clonotypes were defined as significantly expanded in SARS-CoV-2 spike wells and in at least one common cold coronavirus spike condition. CDR3 similarity was assessed by Levenshtein distance with the stringdist R package, and unrooted trees were built with ape in R 3.6.1. This is the immuneACCESS table as TCRdb keeps it, with only in-frame sequences that have V and J called. A part of the clones is gone; compared with another copy, unresolved V genes explain less than half, and the rest is unexplained. The DNA was the basis for D and trimming; V, J and clone size are from that table. Here the sample has about 18,000 clones; less than 85% occur a single time. About a fifth of the sample is held by the ten biggest clonotypes.

In the ViraFEST assay, PBMC were stimulated with viral peptide pools, and TCR sequencing was then used to find antigen-specific CD4+ T cell clonotypes based on their expansion. After more than nine days of culture, CD4+ T cells were isolated with the EasySep CD4+ T cell isolation kit. PCR-confirmed SARS-CoV-2 infection had occurred in convalescent patients between March and December 2020, before the Alpha, Beta and Delta variants emerged in the United States. Two doses of either the BNT162b2 or the mRNA-1273 mRNA SARS-CoV-2 vaccine were administered to participants. Some 1.9 million PBMC per well were cultured with 9 to 10 ug/ml peptides in IMDM containing approximately 4.7% human AB serum, 10 IU/ml IL-2 and gentamicin. On days 3 and 7, half of the culture medium was replaced with fresh IL-2-containing medium. Unless otherwise noted, each peptide stimulation condition was cultured in triplicate wells. Using Ficoll-Paque Plus gradient centrifugation, PBMC were separated from whole blood and then either used fresh or cryopreserved at -140C. The overlapping peptide pools covered the spike proteins of SARS-CoV-2 as well as those of the common cold coronaviruses HCoV-NL63, HCoV-OC43 and HCoV-229E. The QIAamp micro DNA kit was used to extract genomic DNA from the cultured CD4+ T cells.

The sample consisted of CD4+ T cells from PBMCs cultured with SARS-CoV-2 spike peptides, taken after COVID-19 vaccination. The cell subset or site label, read with the paper, signifies: SARS-CoV-2 spike overlapping peptide pool stimulation. The receptor was isolated from a human donor who had a prior SARS-CoV-2 infection.

Here is the DNA: TGTGCCAGCAGTGACCCAGGGCTCTATGGCTACACCTTC. The resulting protein is CASSDPGLYGYTF. This receptor chain uses TRBV6-1 and TRBJ1-2; matching of 5 bases hints at TRBD1 as the D gene. The CDR3 measures 13 amino acids from cysteine to phenylalanine. The sequence is cut down to CDR3 DNA, 39 bases in frame from base 1. The junction carries 9 bases between V and J, which are trimmed by 3 bases and 4 bases respectively. The germline V gene sets CDR1 to MNHNS and CDR2 to SASEGT.